Described below is a single TCR beta chain sequence and its context. This clone appeared a single time. Its antigen is currently not known. It has no much larger one-base neighbor in the sample; base qualities were not kept. Using the deep immunoSEQ assay, multiplex PCR amplified TCR CDR3 regions from genomic DNA. Genomic DNA extracted from each cell subset was distributed evenly over all wells of several immunoSEQ 96-well plates, and each plate served as one replicate. For sorted subsets, each replicate PCR was loaded with around 200 ng genomic DNA, equivalent to 25,000 to 35,000 T cell genomes. The purified libraries were quantified using a Qubit 3.0 fluorometer, sized with a Bioanalyzer 2100, and then quantified again using the KAPA Library Quantification kit. Every immunoSEQ 96-well plate was sequenced on a separate single-read 150-cycle Illumina NextSeq 550 flow cell. The source study handled its data this way. The immunoSEQ output contained only junctional sequences without quality scores, so filtering could not match that applied to full-length reads. To assign V/J genes and CDR3, sequences were annotated against IMGT germline references using PyIR, a Python wrapper for IgBLAST v1.9. Any read was removed if the V/J assignment was weak (E-value above 1e-6), the CDR3 was missing, or the read contained stop codons, out-of-frame junctions, or ambiguous translated residues. A V3J clonotype was defined by an identical inferred V gene, J gene, and CDR3 amino acid sequence. Percentage overlap between repertoires was calculated by dividing the number of shared unique clonotypes by the size of the smaller repertoire. Richness of each repertoire was evaluated using RTK rarefaction, the Chao1 estimator, and Recon v2.1 estimates of unobserved clonotypes. For all TCRbeta clonotypes obtained by the gDNA method from a handful of donors, generation probabilities were computed with OLGA. What TCRdb holds here is the immuneACCESS table cut down to in-frame rearrangements. Part of the clones is not present; checked against another copy, under half of the missing clones reflect an unresolved V gene, and the others are unexplained. V and J calls and clone size are given by that table; D and trimming were obtained from the DNA. A total of some 550,000 clones appear in this sample, around 97% of them only once. About 0.057% of the sample belongs to the ten largest clones.

The data belong to a study of shared clonotypes between healthy human individuals (dated by TCRdb to the early 2020s). In terms of the full investigation: Two women and three men aged 18 to 49 years were included in the cohort. Each donor's leukapheresis produced roughly between about 0.9 and 9.5 billion PBMCs. For each donor, CD4 naive and CD4 memory were each given three plates, CD8 naive was given two plates, and CD8 memory was given one plate. Different laboratories and diverse techniques were used to prepare libraries and sequence TCR repertoires, to increase sequencing depth and limit assay-specific biases. To estimate repertoire size and how much clonotypes are shared between individuals, the study performed deep sequencing of blood TCR repertoires from roughly five healthy adults. What the study reported, not specific to this receptor: Because the study included a small number of donors, the genetic and exposure-history diversity represented was limited. Pairwise subsampling led to the expectation that sequencing depth would affect the degree of clonotype sharing among donors. When a handful of donors were compared, the shared fraction of clonotypes was about 5% for naive CD4, 3.5% for naive CD8, roughly 2.5% for memory CD4, and roughly 0.4% for memory CD8. Only blood was sampled, and tissue TCR repertoires likely differ from those in blood. Even with the large sequencing depth, rarefaction of the sorted-subset datasets indicated that sequencing was incomplete. Estimated clonotype richness was generally larger for naive than for memory subsets. Compared with non-shared clonotypes, the clonotypes found in all four sorted-subset donors had higher generation probabilities.

The donors were healthy, HIV-negative adults who had no recently reported acute infections or vaccinations. Every donor was a Caucasian adult residing in Nashville, Tennessee, USA. CD4+ T cells were enriched by magnetic negative selection; naive cells were then positively selected on CD45RA, and the negative fraction formed the memory subset. After blood collection by leukapheresis, PBMCs were isolated using Ficoll-Histopaque density gradient centrifugation and then cryopreserved in the vapor phase of liquid nitrogen. Purity and quantity of every magnetically sorted T cell population were checked by analytical flow cytometry. From each sorted fraction, genomic DNA was isolated and quantified by UV absorbance on a Nanodrop 2000c. The clonotype was recovered from a woman aged 30 to 39 in good health. The sample consisted of naive CD4+ T cells sorted from blood. Per the publication, the cell subset or site label means: CD45RA+ positively selected.

The DNA reads TGTGCCAGCTCACCAACAGCTGCCCTGAACACTGAAGCTTTCTTT. Translation gives CASSPTAALNTEAFF. The chain is encoded by TRBV18 joined to TRBJ1-1, with the D gene uncertain. V lost 2 bases and J lost 0 bases; the stretch between them is 10 bases long. Looking up the germline V gene yields CDR1 KGHSH and CDR2 LQKENI. The CDR3 has 15 amino acids, counting the end cysteine and phenylalanine. The entry retains the CDR3 DNA only, 45 bases that are in frame from base 1. The variable domain in full, with residues beyond the CDR3 obtained from the reference TRBV18 and TRBJ1-1 genes, is NAGVMQNPRHLVRRRGQEARLRCSPMKGHSHVYWYRQLPEEGLKFMVYLQKENIIDESGMPKERFSAEFPKEGPSILRIQQVVRGDSAAYFCASSPTAALNTEAFFGQGTRLTVV.